These T cell receptor beta chains were read from a single sample in a study of T cells in Graves' hyperthyroidism and ophthalmopathy. TCRdb re-derived calls from the multiplex PCR reads in MiXCR, one entry per CDR3 protein. The sample yields 550,000 to 650,000 distinct CDR3 sequences, roughly 15% seen once. Sequences were obtained from blood. Every receptor here comes from a woman aged 40 to 50 with Graves' hyperthyroidism. Each CDR3 is given with its conserved first and last residue. Fields, in order: CDR3 length, V gene, J gene, D gene, clone size, CDR3 protein, CDR3 DNA. The D gene is left open where the match is weak. Size is omitted from some rows. Given values are once, few, many or a class for expanded clones.

>14|TRBV6-2/TRBV6-3|TRBJ2-2|.|few
CASAGLGNTGELFF
TGTGCCAGCGCAGGGTTGGGAAACACCGGGGAGCTGTTTTTT
>12|TRBV3-1|TRBJ2-1|.|many
CASSQVANEQFF
TGTGCCAGCAGCCAAGTGGCCAATGAGCAGTTCTTC
>13|TRBV30|TRBJ2-2|.|few
CAWSVSGSGELFF
TGTGCCTGGAGTGTATCTGGGTCCGGGGAGCTGTTTTTT
>14|TRBV7-3|TRBJ2-7|.|.
CASSLADLSHEQYF
TGTGCCAGCAGCTTAGCGGATCTCTCTCACGAGCAGTACTTC
>14|TRBV7-6|TRBJ1-2|.|many
CASSLADGTYGYTF
TGTGCCAGCAGCTTAGCCGACGGAACCTATGGCTACACCTTC
>14|TRBV7-3|TRBJ2-3|.|.
CASSSRPGKDTQYF
TGTGCCAGCAGCTCCAGACCGGGGAAAGATACGCAGTATTTT
>14|TRBV29-1|TRBJ1-4|TRBD1|.
CSVEDGTGNEKLFF
TGCAGCGTTGAAGATGGGACAGGCAATGAAAAACTGTTTTTT
>15|TRBV6-2/TRBV6-3|TRBJ2-3|.|few
CASSYSLSPEDTQYF
TGTGCCAGCAGTTACTCGCTCTCCCCGGAAGATACGCAGTATTTT
>13|TRBV12-3/TRBV12-4|TRBJ1-5|.|few
CASSFNRDQPQHF
TGTGCCAGCAGTTTTAACAGGGATCAGCCCCAGCATTTT
>15|TRBV28|TRBJ2-1|.|many
CASSFRQNFYNEQFF
TGTGCCAGCAGTTTCCGACAAAACTTCTACAATGAGCAGTTCTTC
>14|TRBV28|TRBJ2-7|.|few
CASSPWTERNEQYF
TGTGCCAGCAGTCCTTGGACAGAGAGGAACGAGCAGTACTTC
>15|TRBV28|TRBJ1-3|TRBD1|few
CASSLFGTGGNTIYF
TGTGCCAGCAGTTTATTTGGGACAGGGGGTAACACCATATATTTT
>19|TRBV11-2|TRBJ1-3|.|few
CASSLEFWGREVSGNTIYF
TGTGCCAGCAGCTTAGAGTTTTGGGGACGGGAAGTATCTGGAAACACCATATATTTT
>20|TRBV20-1|TRBJ2-1|TRBD2|many
CSARDRWLAGGSSSYNEQFF
TGCAGTGCTAGAGATAGATGGCTAGCGGGAGGGTCGAGCTCCTACAATGAGCAGTTCTTC
>12|TRBV20-1|TRBJ2-5|.|.
CSASPLQETQYF
TGCAGTGCTAGCCCGCTACAAGAGACCCAGTACTTC
>13|TRBV18|TRBJ1-1|TRBD1|many
CASSVTGVTEAFF
TGTGCCAGCTCTGTGACAGGGGTGACTGAAGCTTTCTTT
>15|TRBV11-1|TRBJ2-3|.|many
CASSFTASSTDTQYF
TGTGCCAGCAGCTTCACAGCTTCTAGCACAGATACGCAGTATTTT
>17|TRBV2|TRBJ1-4|.|many
CASRERTWGEANEKLFF
TGTGCCAGCAGGGAGCGTACGTGGGGGGAGGCTAATGAAAAACTGTTTTTT
>12|TRBV29-1|TRBJ1-1|.|many
CSGGGANTEAFF
TGCAGCGGCGGGGGAGCGAACACTGAAGCTTTCTTT
>16|TRBV6-1|TRBJ2-1|TRBD2|many
CASSLLGLAGANEQFF
TGTGCCAGCAGTCTACTGGGACTAGCGGGTGCTAACGAGCAGTTCTTC
>18|TRBV20-1|TRBJ2-1|TRBD2|many
CSAATSGRASDNYNEQFF
TGCAGTGCTGCAACTAGCGGGAGGGCCTCCGACAACTACAATGAGCAGTTCTTC
>12|TRBV29-1|TRBJ2-7|.|many
CSVVGDSYEQYF
TGCAGCGTTGTGGGGGACTCCTACGAGCAGTACTTC